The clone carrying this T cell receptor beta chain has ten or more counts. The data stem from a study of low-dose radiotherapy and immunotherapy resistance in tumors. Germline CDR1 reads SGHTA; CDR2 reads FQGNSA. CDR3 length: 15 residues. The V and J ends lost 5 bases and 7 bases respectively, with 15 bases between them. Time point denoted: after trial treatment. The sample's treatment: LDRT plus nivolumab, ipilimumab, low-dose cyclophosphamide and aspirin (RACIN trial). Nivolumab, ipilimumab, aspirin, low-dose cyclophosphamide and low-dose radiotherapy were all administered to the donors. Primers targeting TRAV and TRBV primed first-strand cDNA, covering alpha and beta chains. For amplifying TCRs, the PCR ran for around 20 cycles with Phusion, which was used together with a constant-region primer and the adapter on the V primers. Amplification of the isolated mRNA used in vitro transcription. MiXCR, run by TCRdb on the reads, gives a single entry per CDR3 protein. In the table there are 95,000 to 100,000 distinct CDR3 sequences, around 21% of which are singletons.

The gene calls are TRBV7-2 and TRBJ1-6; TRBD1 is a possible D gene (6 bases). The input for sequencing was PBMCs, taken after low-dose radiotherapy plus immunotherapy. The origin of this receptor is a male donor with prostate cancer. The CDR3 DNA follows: TGTGCCAGCAGCAAAGAGGGGGGGACCAATTCACCCCTCCACTTT. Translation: CASSKEGGTNSPLHF.